This T cell receptor (beta chain) derives from a study of regulatory T cells in long-lasting Graves disease. Construction of the TCR beta libraries employed iRepertoire HTBI primers in conjunction with Arm-PCR of CDR3 regions. TCRdb called the multiplex PCR reads again in MiXCR, with one record for every CDR3 protein. Of more than 300,000 distinct CDR3 sequences listed, roughly 20% were seen once; the top ten hold approximately 27%. Time point given: persistent/refractory GD, antithyroid drugs over 5 years with positive TRAb. The TCR library was made from RNA extracted from PBMCs. The CDR3 consists of 16 residues. V gave up 4 bases and J gave up 3 bases, with 20 bases separating them. Germline V gene data show CDR1 as SGHRS and CDR2 as YFSETQ.

The starting material was peripheral blood mononuclear cells (PBMCs), obtained when the disease was refractory, from a patient treated with antithyroid drugs. The chain has TRBV5-1 and TRBJ2-7; the D is unclear. The sequence was obtained from a woman aged 40 to 50 with Graves disease. The CDR3 is CASSRGDPRPGYEQYF. In nucleotides, the CDR3 is TGCGCCAGCAGCAGAGGAGATCCTCGCCCCGGCTACGAGCAGTACTTC.